The 30 T cell receptor beta chains given below trace back to one sample, sequenced in a study of T cells of healthy individuals. TCRdb independently ran MiXCR on the 5' RACE reads; one entry per CDR3 protein. This table holds approximately 52,000 distinct CDR3 sequences, under 15% found once. These receptors were obtained from a human donor in good health.

In this sample, this clonotype turned up a few times. This chain joins TRBV7-2 and TRBJ1-2; TRBD1 might be the D (5 bases). The CDR3 contains 15 residues. Germline CDR1 reads SGHTA; CDR2 reads FQGNSA. Trimming cost V 1 base and J 2 bases, with 11 bases left between them. CDR3: CASSLGGDLNYGYTF. In DNA, the CDR3 is TGTGCCAGCAGCTTAGGGGGGGATCTCAACTATGGCTACACCTTC.

The V call is TRBV19, the J call TRBJ1-2, with 7 bases fitting TRBD1. The CDR3 consists of 12 residues. V trimming: 5 bases; J trimming: 8 bases; junction bases outside the gene matches: 5. From germline, CDR1 is LNHDA and CDR2 SQIVND (reference sequence). The CDR3 spells CASSLQGRGYTF. The CDR3 nucleotides read TGTGCCAGTAGTTTACAGGGGAGAGGCTACACCTTC.

The chain links TRBV24-1 to TRBJ2-1, with TRBD2 matching over 13 bases. Germline V gene lookup returns CDR1 KGHDR and CDR2 SFDVKD. The CDR3 is 19 amino acids. V lost 3 bases, J lost 1 base, and 8 bases stayed unmatched. The CDR3 DNA follows: TGTGCCACCAGTGATCAACTAGCGGGAGGGCCGCGATCCTACAATGAGCAGTTCTTC. Protein sequence: CATSDQLAGGPRSYNEQFF.

This clonotype was detected a few times. The chain is built from TRBV20-1 and TRBJ2-5; TRBD1 matches 10 bases. The CDR3 spans 14 residues. Germline values: CDR1 DFQATT, CDR2 SNEGSKA (reference sequence). CDR3 in amino acids: CSAEPGQGKETQYF. DNA of the CDR3: TGCAGCGCCGAACCGGGACAGGGGAAAGAGACCCAGTACTTC.

This clonotype was seen ten or more times. V and J are TRBV7-2 and TRBJ2-2, with D unresolved. The CDR3 totals 14 residues. The V gene's germline CDR1 is SGHTA and CDR2 FQGNSA. Between the trimmed V and J ends, which lost 6 bases and 3 bases, there was a span of 11 bases. CDR3 nucleotide sequence: TGTGCCAGCAGGTCGAGATCAGACACCGGGGAGCTGTTTTTT. Protein: CASRSRSDTGELFF.

This clonotype was recorded at least ten times. The chain links TRBV28 to TRBJ2-7; 12 positions agree with TRBD2. CDR3 length: 14 residues. Unmatched junction bases numbered 3, after V lost 6 bases and J lost 3 bases. Germline V gives CDR1 MDHEN, CDR2 SYDVKM. The CDR3 DNA sequence: TGTGCCAGCAGCCAGACTAGCGGGAGCTACGAGCAGTACTTC. Amino acids: CASSQTSGSYEQYF.

The chain employs TRBV20-1 and TRBJ2-7; 11 bases map to TRBD2. J lost 6 bases, V lost 5 bases, and 12 bases had no gene match. Germline-derived CDR1 and CDR2 are DFQATT and SNEGSKA (reference sequence). The CDR3 has 15 amino acids. CDR3 region: CSAGELAGESREQYF. DNA of the CDR3: TGCAGTGCTGGCGAACTAGCGGGAGAATCCCGCGAGCAGTACTTC.

V is TRBV5-4 and J is TRBJ1-1; tentative D call: TRBD1 (5 bases). The CDR3 has 15 residues. Germline V gives CDR1 SGHNT, CDR2 YYREEE (reference sequence). V was clipped by 4 bases and J by 2 bases, with 15 bases between them. CDR3 coding DNA: TGTGCCAGCAGCGCTGGGGGACTGAGCAACACTGAAGCTTTCTTT. It specifies CASSAGGLSNTEAFF.

This clonotype has a count of ten or more. The V gene is TRBV9, the J gene TRBJ2-7, with D possibly matching TRBD2 (5 bases). Germline lookup yields CDR1 SGDLS and CDR2 YYNGEE. There are 13 residues in the CDR3. Deletions cut 0 bases from V and 6 bases from J, with 10 bases between. The CDR3 DNA is TGTGCCAGCAGCGTAGGGCTAGCTCGCGAGCAGTACTTC. Amino acids: CASSVGLAREQYF.

This clonotype showed up just once. The V gene is TRBV29-1, the J gene TRBJ2-7, with D unresolved. The germline CDR1 and CDR2 sequences are SQVTM and ANQGSEA. V lost 4 bases to trimming and J lost 0 bases, with 10 bases between them. This CDR3 has 13 amino acids. The DNA for the CDR3 is TGCAGCGTTGGGGCAGGAAGCTCCTACGAGCAGTACTTC. Amino acids: CSVGAGSSYEQYF.

This clonotype appeared many times. This chain joins TRBV7-2 and TRBJ1-1; D gene ambiguous. V lost 5 bases, J lost 9 bases, and 16 bases lay in between. In germline, CDR1 is SGHTA, CDR2 FQGNSA. There are 13 residues in the CDR3. The CDR3 spells CASSPRASAKAFF. The CDR3 DNA sequence: TGTGCCAGCAGCCCGCGGGCCTCGGCGAAAGCTTTCTTT.

This clonotype was counted many times. This sequence joins TRBV12-3 or TRBV12-4 and TRBJ1-5; 8 bases align to TRBD1. The CDR3 loop spans 13 amino acids. With 5 bases clipped from V and 4 bases from J, the junction kept 1 base outside the gene matches. CDR3 sequence (DNA): TGTGCCAGCAGTAGGACAGGGAATCAGCCCCAGCATTTT. Its translation is CASSRTGNQPQHF.

There are many counts of this clonotype. The rearrangement joins TRBV9 to TRBJ2-2; D ambiguous. The CDR3 is 13 residues long. Germline-derived CDR1 and CDR2 are SGDLS and YYNGEE. Trimming shortened V by 5 bases and J by 4 bases, and 9 bases separated the two germline ends. The CDR3 loop reads CASSQSITGELFF. In DNA, the CDR3 is TGTGCCAGCAGTCAATCCATCACCGGGGAGCTGTTTTTT.

This clonotype was observed many times. The V call is TRBV7-2, the J call TRBJ2-3; 10 nucleotides align to TRBD1. The CDR3 is 16 residues long. Germline V gene data show CDR1 as SGHTA and CDR2 as FQGNSA. The trim removed 4 bases at V and 0 bases at J, leaving 4 bases unmatched. CDR3 coding DNA: TGTGCCAGCAGCTACGGGGGACAGGGGAGCACAGATACGCAGTATTTT. Amino acid sequence: CASSYGGQGSTDTQYF.

This clonotype was observed at least ten times. The V gene is TRBV20-1, the J gene TRBJ2-1; D unclear. V lost 3 bases to trimming and J lost 0 bases, with 6 bases between them. This CDR3 is built from 13 residues. CDR1 DFQATT and CDR2 SNEGSKA come from the germline V gene (reference sequence). CDR3 loop: CSASLLSYNEQFF. The CDR3 DNA is TGCAGTGCTAGTCTACTCTCCTACAATGAGCAGTTCTTC.

This clonotype was counted at least ten times. The chain recombines TRBV29-1 with TRBJ2-5; TRBD1 matches 9 bases. The CDR3 is made up of 13 amino acids. The germline V gene encodes CDR1 SQVTM and CDR2 ANQGSEA. V gave up 6 bases and J gave up 5 bases; unmatched junction bases: 7. The CDR3 DNA reads as TGCAGCGTGGGGGACAGGGCCATGGAGACCCAGTACTTC. Translated: CSVGDRAMETQYF.

This clonotype was counted only a few times. J is TRBJ1-4 and V is TRBV4-3, with a tentative D call TRBD1 (6 bases). The germline V gene encodes CDR1 LGHNA and CDR2 YSLEER. V dropped 1 base and J dropped 8 bases, with 17 bases sitting between them. CDR3 length: 16 amino acids. CDR3 DNA: TGCGCCAGCAGCCAAGGCTCGACAGGCTGGAACGAAAAACTGTTTTTT. Amino acids: CASSQGSTGWNEKLFF.

The rearrangement links TRBV5-1 to TRBJ2-1; possible D gene TRBD2, 6 bases. The V end was cut by 0 bases, the J end by 6 bases, with 13 bases between. CDR3 length equals 15 residues. Per the germline V gene, CDR1 is SGHRS and CDR2 is YFSETQ. For the CDR3, the DNA is TGCGCCAGCAGCTTGGCCGGGGGATTGGGCAATGAGCAGTTCTTC. Its translation: CASSLAGGLGNEQFF.

This clonotype was observed a single time. J is TRBJ1-2 and V is TRBV3-1, with unresolved D. This CDR3 has 14 residues. The V gene's germline CDR1 is LGHDT and CDR2 YNNKEL (reference sequence). The ends were cut back, 2 bases at V and 6 bases at J, with 13 bases in the middle. The CDR3 region has the DNA TGTGCCAGCAGCCAATTCGTCGGTAATAATGGCTACACCTTC. As protein: CASSQFVGNNGYTF.

This clonotype was observed many times. This chain connects TRBV30 to TRBJ1-1, with no clear D. Germline CDR1 GTSNPN, CDR2 SVGIG (reference sequence). The CDR3 totals 13 residues. V dropped 5 bases and J dropped 1 base, with 11 bases sitting between them. CDR3 nucleotide sequence: TGTGCCTGGGAGACACCCCCGAACACTGAAGCTTTCTTT. Amino acid sequence: CAWETPPNTEAFF.

The chain employs TRBV6-2 or TRBV6-3 and TRBJ2-3; TRBD2 is a possible D gene (6 bases). Germline values: CDR1 MNHEY, CDR2 SVGEGT. The CDR3 length is 14 residues. Trimming removed 4 bases from V and 6 bases from J, with 14 bases in between. As DNA, the CDR3 is TGTGCCAGCAGTTCGCTCCCGGGGGATGATACGCAGTATTTT. Its translation: CASSSLPGDDTQYF.

The chain has TRBV12-3 or TRBV12-4 and TRBJ2-3, with a weak D call TRBD2 (6 bases). Between the trimmed V and J ends, which lost 3 bases and 2 bases, there was a span of 9 bases. This CDR3 contains 14 residues. The DNA for the CDR3 is TGTGCCAGCAGTTTTAGCGGACCCACAGATACGCAGTATTTT. Translation: CASSFSGPTDTQYF.

This clonotype was observed a few times. The chain employs TRBV6-4 and TRBJ2-3; 12 bases line up with TRBD2. V lost 2 bases and J lost 4; bases outside the gene matches: 1. The CDR3 covers 15 residues. CDR1 is MRHNA and CDR2 is SNTAGT in the germline V gene. CDR3 amino acids: CASSDTSGGPDTQYF. The CDR3 nucleotides read TGTGCCAGCAGTGACACTAGCGGGGGGCCAGATACGCAGTATTTT.

This clonotype was detected a few times. V and J are TRBV5-1 and TRBJ1-5; D is unresolved. Germline-derived CDR1 and CDR2 are SGHRS and YFSETQ. V was cut by 0 bases and J by 4 bases, with 5 bases left in between. This CDR3 is 13 amino acids long. The CDR3 coding sequence is TGCGCCAGCAGCTTGGACACAAATCAGCCCCAGCATTTT. Translation gives CASSLDTNQPQHF.

This clonotype was recorded a few times. The CDR3 coding sequence is TGCGCCAGCAGCCTGACTAAATATACGCAGTATTTT. It is translated as CASSLTKYTQYF. This chain uses TRBV5-1 with TRBJ2-3, with a weak D call TRBD2 (5 bases). Per the germline V gene, CDR1 is SGHRS and CDR2 is YFSETQ. The CDR3 has 12 residues. The V gene lost 4 bases and the J gene lost 7 bases, with 10 bases spanning the gap.

The chain recombines TRBV24-1 with TRBJ2-3; 10 bases line up with TRBD1. Germline loops: CDR1 KGHDR, CDR2 SFDVKD. The J segment lost 6 bases and the V segment lost 0 bases, leaving 8 bases of the junction unmatched. The CDR3 extends over 17 amino acids. In DNA form, the CDR3 reads TGTGCCACCAGTGATTTGAGTTGGGGACAGGGGAAGGATACGCAGTATTTT. This sequence encodes CATSDLSWGQGKDTQYF.

This clonotype was observed a few times. The chain employs TRBV24-1 and TRBJ2-7; D is ambiguous. V was clipped by 4 bases and J by 2 bases, with 8 bases between them. Germline values: CDR1 KGHDR, CDR2 SFDVKD. There are 13 residues in the CDR3. This CDR3 reads CATSEGPTYEQYF. In DNA, the CDR3 is TGTGCCACCAGTGAAGGGCCCACCTACGAGCAGTACTTC.

In its sample, this clonotype was seen many times. This chain joins TRBV19 and TRBJ2-5, with no clear D. V was cut by 5 bases and J by 5 bases, with 9 bases left in between. Germline V gives CDR1 LNHDA, CDR2 SQIVND (reference sequence). The CDR3 loop spans 12 amino acids. CDR3 DNA sequence: TGTGCCAGTAGTCGTCAATTCGAGACCCAGTACTTC. Translated, it gives CASSRQFETQYF.

This clonotype has a handful of counts. This chain links TRBV7-7 with TRBJ2-5; 10 positions agree with TRBD1. Germline lookup yields CDR1 SSHAT and CDR2 FNYEAQ (reference sequence). The V and J ends lost 1 base and 1 base, in that order; junction bases with no gene match: 0. The CDR3 is 15 amino acids. The CDR3 protein is CASSLGDRGQETQYF. CDR3 bases: TGTGCCAGCAGCTTAGGGGACAGGGGCCAAGAGACCCAGTACTTC.

The J gene is TRBJ2-2, the V gene TRBV6-2 or TRBV6-3, with 7 bases lining up with TRBD1. Per germline, CDR1 MNHEY and CDR2 SVGEGT. CDR3 length equals 15 residues. Losses at the gene ends were 6 bases for V and 6 bases for J; bases not matched to a gene: 10. The CDR3, as DNA: TGTGCCAGCAGACGGACAGGCAAGAGGGCCGGGGAGCTGTTTTTT. Residues: CASRRTGKRAGELFF.